This passage covers 32 T cell receptor beta chains from one sample sequenced in a study of T cell responses to AZD1222 COVID-19 vaccine. Repertoires were generated with immunoSEQ multiplex PCR, while TCRdb's copy carries only in-frame clones and drops some. The sample includes 90,000 to 150,000 clones, 70% to 90% of them seen just once. The sequenced sample was peripheral blood, obtained on day 0 of AZD1222 vaccination. These TCRs come from an adult in good health.

The chain employs TRBV12-3 or TRBV12-4 and TRBJ1-1, with no clear D. V gave up 6 bases and J gave up 4 bases, with 9 bases separating them. The CDR3 length is 12 residues. The CDR3, as DNA: TGTGCCAGCAGAAGGGTTGGCACTGAAGCTTTCTTT. Protein sequence: CASRRVGTEAFF.

The V gene is TRBV6-4, the J gene TRBJ1-6; TRBD1 agrees at 9 bases. Trimming took 3 bases from V and 9 from J; bases not matched to a gene: 6. Germline CDR1 and CDR2: MRHNA and SNTAGT. This CDR3 contains 15 residues. The CDR3 sequence: CASSEGTGSSSPLHF. In nucleotides, the CDR3 is TGTGCCAGCAGTGAAGGGACAGGGTCCAGTTCACCCCTCCACTTT.

The chain recombines TRBV9 with TRBJ1-6, with D possibly matching TRBD1 (5 bases). This CDR3 comprises 14 residues. Trimming pared 4 bases from V and 6 bases from J, leaving 11 bases between. Germline loops: CDR1 SGDLS, CDR2 YYNGEE. The CDR3 sequence is CASSSGTVNSPLHF. In DNA, the CDR3 is TGTGCCAGCAGCTCAGGGACGGTTAATTCACCCCTCCACTTT. Full variable domain (missing parts from reference TRBV9 and TRBJ1-6): DSGVTQTPKHLITATGQRVTLRCSPRSGDLSVYWYQQSLDQGLQFLIQYYNGEERAKGNILERFSAQQFPDLHSELNLSSLELGDSALYFCASSSGTVNSPLHFGNGTRLTVT.

This clone was observed once. This chain uses TRBV5-1 with TRBJ1-1, with D tentatively TRBD1 (6 bases). The CDR3 has 16 amino acids. Trimming cost V 0 bases and J 6 bases, with 18 bases left between them. Germline loops: CDR1 SGHRS, CDR2 YFSETQ. DNA for the CDR3: TGCGCCAGCAGCTTGGAAGGCAGGGGCGGCAACTCTGAAGCTTTCTTT. The encoded protein is CASSLEGRGGNSEAFF.

The genes are TRBV20-1 and TRBJ1-2, with no clear D. Trimming removed 5 bases at V and 7 bases at J, with 2 bases between. The CDR3 runs 8 residues. The V gene's germline CDR1 is DFQATT and CDR2 SNEGSKA (reference sequence). In nucleotides, the CDR3 is TGCAGTGCTCCTGGCTACACCTTC. Protein sequence: CSAPGYTF.

J is TRBJ2-3 and V is TRBV19, with D tentatively TRBD1 or TRBD2 (6 bases each). Between the trimmed V and J ends, which lost 3 bases and 2 bases, there was a span of 15 bases. This CDR3 comprises 16 residues. CDR1 and CDR2 (germline): LNHDA, SQIVND (reference sequence). CDR3 sequence (DNA): TGTGCCAGTAGTATTGGCAGGGGAGGTGACACAGATACGCAGTATTTT. Its translation: CASSIGRGGDTDTQYF. The full variable domain, its missing parts supplied by reference TRBV19 and TRBJ2-3, is DGGITQSPKYLFRKEGQNVTLSCEQNLNHDAMYWYRQDPGQGLRLIYYSQIVNDFQKGDIAEGYSVSREKKESFPLTVTSAQKNPTAFYLCASSIGRGGDTDTQYFGPGTRLTVL.

This chain uses TRBV9 with TRBJ1-2, with 7 bases aligning to TRBD1. This CDR3 comprises 15 residues. Germline values: CDR1 SGDLS, CDR2 YYNGEE. The ends lost 3 bases at V and 2 bases at J; junction bases unmatched: 7. The CDR3 bases are TGTGCCAGCAGCGCGTGGACAGGCCCAAACTATGGCTACACCTTC. Translating it yields CASSAWTGPNYGYTF.

Regarding this clone: Other nucleotide sequences from this sample produce the same CDR3. The chain employs TRBV5-1 and TRBJ2-3, with a tentative D call TRBD1 (6 bases). This CDR3 is 13 amino acids long. With 2 bases removed from V and 5 bases from J, the gap between germline ends came to 9 bases. CDR1 and CDR2 (germline): SGHRS, YFSETQ. The CDR3 sequence: CASSFPGEDTQYF. The CDR3 DNA reads as TGCGCCAGCAGCTTTCCAGGGGAAGATACGCAGTATTTT.

The J gene is TRBJ1-1, the V gene TRBV18; D remains ambiguous. CDR3 length: 13 residues. Looked up from germline, CDR1 is KGHSH and CDR2 is LQKENI. Trimming stripped 3 bases from V and 7 bases from J, with 12 bases between. The DNA of the CDR3 is TGTGCCAGCTCACCGGGCTACGGTCGTGAAGCTTTCTTT. Its translation: CASSPGYGREAFF.

With respect to this clone: This same CDR3 is encoded by further DNA sequences in the sample. The chain recombines TRBV12-3 or TRBV12-4 with TRBJ1-5; D ambiguous. Trimming removed 1 base at V and 4 bases at J, with 2 bases between. The CDR3 loop spans 12 amino acids. The CDR3 sequence is CASSLGNQPQHF. Here the CDR3 DNA reads TGTGCCAGCAGTTTAGGGAATCAGCCCCAGCATTTT.

The chain recombines TRBV6-5 with TRBJ1-2; TRBD1 aligns across 10 bases. CDR3 size: 13 residues. The V gene's germline CDR1 is MNHEY and CDR2 SVGAGI. V dropped 6 bases and J dropped 10; count of bases not matched to a gene: 8. CDR3 protein: CASRDGTGAFYTF. The CDR3 region has the DNA TGTGCCAGCAGGGACGGGACAGGGGCCTTCTACACCTTC.

The chain combines TRBV29-1 with TRBJ1-1; D remains unclear. V lost 6 bases to trimming and J lost 7 bases, with 15 bases between them. This CDR3 is built from 12 residues. Germline-derived CDR1 and CDR2 are SQVTM and ANQGSEA. CDR3 region: CSVPRSNGEAFF. Here the CDR3 DNA reads TGCAGCGTCCCCCGGTCGAACGGTGAAGCTTTCTTT.

The gene calls are TRBV10-3 and TRBJ1-1, with D perhaps matching TRBD1 (6 bases). CDR3 length equals 13 residues. The germline CDR1 and CDR2 sequences are ENHRY and SYGVKD. V was cut by 10 bases and J by 1 base, with 13 bases left in between. CDR3 DNA: TGTGCCACCACACAGGGACCGAACACTGAAGCTTTCTTT. Its translation is CATTQGPNTEAFF.

This clone was counted between two and nine times. J is TRBJ1-2 and V is TRBV7-8; D gene unclear. The CDR3 extends over 17 amino acids. Germline V lookup: CDR1 SGHVS, CDR2 FQNEAQ. V was trimmed by 0 bases and J by 0 bases, leaving 14 bases between them. The CDR3 DNA reads as TGTGCCAGCAGCTTAGCGGGTGGACTAATCGCTAACTATGGCTACACCTTC. This encodes CASSLAGGLIANYGYTF.

This rearrangement joins TRBV15 to TRBJ1-1; D is unclear. The CDR3 length is 15 residues. V lost 1 base to trimming and J lost 3 bases, with 12 bases between them. CDR1 LNHNV and CDR2 YYDKDF come from the germline V gene (reference sequence). In DNA, the CDR3 is TGTGCCACCAGCAGAGTTGGGTGGAGGCACACTGAAGCTTTCTTT. As protein: CATSRVGWRHTEAFF.

This clone was recorded only once. The rearrangement links TRBV6-5 to TRBJ1-2; 9 bases line up with TRBD1. The ends lost 7 bases at V and 4 bases at J; junction bases unmatched: 10. The CDR3 has 15 residues. Germline CDR1 reads MNHEY; CDR2 reads SVGAGI. Here the CDR3 reads CASTKSGTGTYGYTF. The DNA of the CDR3 is TGTGCCAGCACGAAATCCGGGACAGGGACCTATGGCTACACCTTC.

This clone was detected once. V usage is TRBV7-8 and J usage is TRBJ2-5; 8 bases agree with TRBD1. Trimming cost V 3 bases and J 2 bases; bases outside gene matches: 2. Germline V CDR1 and CDR2: SGHVS, FQNEAQ. This CDR3 is built from 14 residues. CDR3 sequence (DNA): TGTGCCAGCAGCTTTACAGGGGGTCAAGAGACCCAGTACTTC. Translating it yields CASSFTGGQETQYF.

The DNA for the CDR3 is TGTGCCATCAGTGAGTCACGGGGGTTGGGGTCACCCCTCCACTTT. It codes for CAISESRGLGSPLHF. The chain links TRBV10-3 to TRBJ1-6, with a possible D match to TRBD1 (5 bases). The CDR3 loop spans 15 amino acids. V was shortened by 0 bases and J by 10 bases, with 13 bases between the two germline ends. Germline CDR1 is ENHRY and CDR2 is SYGVKD.

CDR3: CASSQELGARNEQYF. The CDR3 DNA is TGTGCCAGCAGCCAAGAGCTGGGGGCACGGAACGAGCAGTACTTC. V usage is TRBV3-1 (or the pseudogene TRBV3-2) and J usage is TRBJ2-7; D perhaps matches TRBD1 (6 bases). Trimming took off 0 bases at V and 5 bases at J, with 14 bases between the two ends. The CDR3 contains 15 residues. Germline CDR1 is LGHDT and CDR2 is YNNKEL (reference sequence).

This clone was seen a single time. The rearrangement uses TRBV5-1 and TRBJ2-5; the D gene is possibly TRBD2 (5 bases). This CDR3 spans 15 amino acids. V lost 0 bases and J 2 bases, leaving 11 bases between the germline ends. CDR1 is SGHRS and CDR2 is YFSETQ in the germline V gene. This CDR3 is CASSLAHGSQETQYF. The CDR3 DNA sequence: TGCGCCAGCAGCTTGGCTCATGGGAGTCAAGAGACCCAGTACTTC.

The J gene is TRBJ1-6, the V gene TRBV6-5; D not certain. The germline CDR1 and CDR2 sequences are MNHEY and SVGAGI. Deletions cut 7 bases from V and 10 bases from J, with 20 bases between. This CDR3 has 15 amino acids. The CDR3 DNA reads as TGTGCCAGCACCCGGGTCTCTGGCGGGCGCTCACCCCTCCACTTT. Translating it yields CASTRVSGGRSPLHF.

This chain joins TRBV9 and TRBJ2-7; weak D call: TRBD1 (5 bases). Germline V CDR1 and CDR2: SGDLS, YYNGEE. The CDR3 runs 13 residues. Trimming left V 2 bases short and J 5 bases short, with 11 bases between. In DNA, the CDR3 is TGTGCCAGCAGCGTGGCAGGGCTCGACGAGCAGTACTTC. It is translated as CASSVAGLDEQYF. The full variable domain, rest sourced from reference TRBV9 and TRBJ2-7, is DSGVTQTPKHLITATGQRVTLRCSPRSGDLSVYWYQQSLDQGLQFLIQYYNGEERAKGNILERFSAQQFPDLHSELNLSSLELGDSALYFCASSVAGLDEQYFGPGTRLTVT.

This clone has a single count. V is TRBV7-7 and J is TRBJ2-2; TRBD1 matches at 10 bases. Germline V gene sequence: CDR1 SSHAT, CDR2 FNYEAQ (reference sequence). V lost 5 bases and J lost 2; bases outside the gene matches: 5. The CDR3 sequence is 16 residues long. CDR3 residues: CASSRDRGKNTGELFF. CDR3 nucleotides: TGTGCCAGCAGCCGGGACAGGGGTAAAAACACCGGGGAGCTGTTTTTT.

This sequence joins TRBV19 and TRBJ1-2; 10 bases agree with TRBD1. The CDR3 is 16 residues long. The junction had 9 bases not matched to a gene; V was cut back by 4 bases and J by 4 bases. Germline V gene data show CDR1 as LNHDA and CDR2 as SQIVND (reference sequence). The CDR3 loop is CASSNPDRGSGYGYTF. The CDR3 nucleotides are TGTGCCAGTAGTAACCCGGACAGGGGGTCGGGCTATGGCTACACCTTC. Full variable domain (remainder filled in from reference TRBV19 and TRBJ1-2): DGGITQSPKYLFRKEGQNVTLSCEQNLNHDAMYWYRQDPGQGLRLIYYSQIVNDFQKGDIAEGYSVSREKKESFPLTVTSAQKNPTAFYLCASSNPDRGSGYGYTFGSGTRLTVV.

The rearrangement links TRBV5-1 to TRBJ2-3; TRBD2 matches at 12 bases. Per germline, CDR1 SGHRS and CDR2 YFSETQ. V lost 4 bases to trimming and J lost 4 bases; unmatched junction nucleotides: 7. The CDR3 loop spans 16 amino acids. The CDR3 DNA reads as TGCGCCAGCAGCGACGCTCTAGCGGGGGGGGCAGATACGCAGTATTTT. Its translation is CASSDALAGGADTQYF.

The chain joins TRBV6-5 to TRBJ2-3; TRBD2 matches 9 bases. CDR3 size: 15 residues. V shed 6 bases, J shed 7 bases, and the junction held 11 bases outside the gene matches. Germline CDR1 is MNHEY and CDR2 is SVGAGI. CDR3 sequence: CASSPRLAGSYTQYF. CDR3 nucleotides: TGTGCCAGCAGCCCCCGGCTAGCGGGATCGTATACGCAGTATTTT.

The gene calls are TRBV10-3 and TRBJ2-1; 10 bases align to TRBD2. The V segment lost 11 bases and the J segment 0 bases; nucleotides outside the gene matches: 13. The CDR3 consists of 17 residues. Germline V CDR1 and CDR2: ENHRY, SYGVKD. CDR3 in DNA: TGTGCCGCATCGGGGGTAGCGGGGGGCAGCTCCTACAATGAGCAGTTCTTC. It encodes CAASGVAGGSSYNEQFF.

The rearrangement uses TRBV27 and TRBJ1-2; 7 bases map to TRBD1. V was clipped by 5 bases and J by 3 bases; unmatched bases: 6. The germline V gene has CDR1 MNHEY and CDR2 SMNVEV (reference sequence). This CDR3 contains 14 residues. The CDR3 loop is CASSETGQYYGYTF. CDR3 nucleotides: TGTGCCAGCAGTGAAACGGGACAGTACTATGGCTACACCTTC.

This sequence joins TRBV6-2 or TRBV6-3 and TRBJ2-5; D is perhaps TRBD1 or TRBD2 (6 bases each). The CDR3 has 13 residues. Looked up from germline, CDR1 is MNHEY and CDR2 is SVGEGT. V lost 2 bases and J 4 bases, leaving 8 bases between the germline ends. The CDR3 sequence: CASSYEGGETQYF. The CDR3 bases are TGTGCCAGCAGTTACGAGGGGGGAGAGACCCAGTACTTC.

The genes are TRBV19 and TRBJ2-7, with a tentative D call TRBD1 (6 bases). V shed 2 bases and J shed 0 bases, with 14 bases lying between them. The CDR3 is 16 amino acids. Germline V CDR1 and CDR2: LNHDA, SQIVND (reference sequence). CDR3 bases: TGTGCCAGTAGTATATATTGGACAGAGAGCTCCTACGAGCAGTACTTC. Translating gives CASSIYWTESSYEQYF.

Worth noting for this clone: This specimen includes other DNA sequences encoding the same CDR3. This sequence joins TRBV9 and TRBJ2-7; 7 bases are shared with TRBD2. The trim removed 2 bases at V and 0 bases at J, leaving 2 bases unmatched. Germline loops: CDR1 SGDLS, CDR2 YYNGEE. The CDR3 covers 14 residues. The CDR3 DNA reads as TGTGCCAGCAGCGTCGGGGGGTCCTCCTACGAGCAGTACTTC. This encodes CASSVGGSSYEQYF.

The CDR3 spells CASSRKKSRNSPLHF. As DNA, the CDR3 is TGTGCCAGCAGTAGAAAAAAATCCAGGAATTCACCCCTCCACTTT. The chain employs TRBV6-5 and TRBJ1-6; no clear D. CDR1 and CDR2 (germline): MNHEY, SVGAGI. The CDR3 sequence is 15 residues long. V lost 5 bases and J lost 7, with 15 bases in between.